The 26 T cell receptor beta chains below all came from one sample that was sequenced in a study of T cells in women clearing cervical HPV infection. Data came from immunoSEQ multiplex PCR; TCRdb stores just in-frame clones and leaves some out. This sample's clone table lists about 41,000 clones. The sample was blood buffy coat. All receptors come from a woman aged 18 to 75 with a cervical HPV16 infection that either progressed to CIN3+ or cleared (not recorded which).

On this clone itself: Read data end 3 residues before the CDR3 end; the end is taken from the germline J gene. The V and J genes are TRBV20-1 and TRBJ1-1, with D maybe TRBD1 (6 bases). The CDR3 is made up of 15 amino acids. V lost 3 bases and J lost 3, with 17 bases in between. CDR1 is DFQATT, CDR2 SNEGSKA, per germline (reference sequence). The CDR3 spells CSASQLLGADTEAFF. Incomplete CDR3 DNA: TGCAGTGCTAGTCAATTATTGGGGGCAGACACTGAA.

As concerns this clone: The read terminates 3 residues ahead of where the CDR3 ends, so the germline J gene completes it. This chain joins TRBV20-1 and TRBJ2-2; 12 bases map to TRBD2. This CDR3 has 18 amino acids. V trimming: 4 bases; J trimming: 0 bases; junction bases outside the gene matches: 9. Germline CDR1 and CDR2: DFQATT and SNEGSKA (reference sequence). The CDR3: CSAKLAGGRIANTGELFF. Incomplete CDR3 DNA: TGCAGTGCTAAACTAGCGGGAGGCCGGATAGCGAACACCGGGGAG.

A word on this clone: With the read ending 3 residues before the CDR3 end, the germline J gene is used to fill in that end. The gene calls are TRBV5-1 and TRBJ2-1, with 8 bases matching TRBD2. Germline assignment: CDR1 SGHRS and CDR2 YFSETQ. The CDR3 has 15 residues. The V and J ends lost 5 bases and 7 bases, in that order; junction bases with no gene match: 11. The covered CDR3 bases are TGCGCCAGCAGTCTCCGGGTAGCGGGATTGAATGAG. Translation gives CASSLRVAGLNE. The whole CDR3 reads CASSLRVAGLNEQFF.

A word on this clone: The read terminates 3 residues ahead of where the CDR3 ends, so the germline J gene completes it. The rearrangement uses TRBV7-8 and TRBJ2-5; the match to TRBD1 covers 7 bases. V lost 5 bases and J lost 2; bases outside the gene matches: 11. CDR3 size: 16 residues. The germline gives CDR1 SGHVS, CDR2 FQNEAQ. The DNA read from the CDR3 is TGTGCCAGCAGCCCAACAGGGGCTGTTGGACAAGAGACC. It translates to CASSPTGAVGQET. The full CDR3 reads CASSPTGAVGQETQYF. Filled out from reference TRBV7-8 and TRBJ2-5, the complete variable domain reads GAGVSQSPRYKVAKRGQDVALRCDPISGHVSLFWYQQALGQGPEFLTYFQNEAQLDKSGLPSDRFFAERPEGSVSTLKIQRTQQEDSAVYLCASSPTGAVGQETQYFGPGTRLLVL.

About this clone itself: Read coverage stops 3 residues before the CDR3 terminus; the germline J gene supplies the remainder. V and J are TRBV14 and TRBJ1-1; a weak D match, TRBD1 (5 bases). Trimming took 5 bases from V and 2 from J, leaving 15 bases between them. Germline V lookup: CDR1 SGHDN, CDR2 FVKESK. The CDR3 runs to 15 residues. The part of the CDR3 DNA that was read is TGTGCCAGCAGCAGCACCGAGGGGCCCAACACTGAA. It yields the protein CASSSTEGPNTE. In full, the CDR3 reads CASSSTEGPNTEAFF.

Comment on this clone: The read stops 3 residues short of the end of the CDR3; the missing end is completed from the germline J gene. This chain connects TRBV18 to TRBJ2-3; no reliable D call. Germline lookup yields CDR1 KGHSH and CDR2 LQKENI. V gave up 5 bases and J gave up 6 bases, with 9 bases separating them. The CDR3 covers 12 residues. CDR3 in amino acids: CASSSEGDTQYF. CDR3 DNA (partial): TGTGCCAGCTCATCAGAAGGGGATACG.

Comment on this clone: The CDR3 extends 3 residues past the end of the read, so its final part is completed from the germline J gene. J is TRBJ2-5 and V is TRBV11-2, with 8 bases matching TRBD2. J was trimmed by 5 bases and V by 6 bases; bases with no gene match: 11. Germline-derived CDR1 and CDR2 are SGHAT and FQNNGV. The CDR3 consists of 15 residues. Partial CDR3 DNA: TGTGCCAGCAGACCCCTCCGGGGGGGATGGGAGACC. Encoded protein: CASRPLRGGWET. The entire CDR3 sequence reads CASRPLRGGWETQYF. Complete variable domain (other parts from reference TRBV11-2 and TRBJ2-5): EAGVAQSPRYKIIEKRQSVAFWCNPISGHATLYWYQQILGQGPKLLIQFQNNGVVDDSQLPKDRFSAERLKGVDSTLKIQPAKLEDSAVYLCASRPLRGGWETQYFGPGTRLLVL.

Comments on this clone: The sequenced fragment ends 3 residues before the CDR3 boundary, so the rest is inferred from the germline J gene. The chain couples TRBV19 to TRBJ1-2, with TRBD1 matching over 11 bases. CDR3 length equals 14 residues. V dropped 4 bases and J dropped 4; count of bases not matched to a gene: 2. Germline lookup yields CDR1 LNHDA and CDR2 SQIVND (reference sequence). CDR3 sequence reads: CASSTGTGGYGYTF. The covered CDR3 bases are TGTGCCAGTAGTACCGGGACAGGGGGCTATGGC. Supplemented by reference TRBV19 and TRBJ1-2, the full variable domain reads DGGITQSPKYLFRKEGQNVTLSCEQNLNHDAMYWYRQDPGQGLRLIYYSQIVNDFQKGDIAEGYSVSREKKESFPLTVTSAQKNPTAFYLCASSTGTGGYGYTFGSGTRLTVV.

Turning to this clone: Read coverage stops 3 residues before the CDR3 terminus; the germline J gene supplies the remainder. The V and J genes are TRBV15 and TRBJ2-6; tentatively, D is TRBD1 (6 bases). Germline CDR1 is LNHNV and CDR2 is YYDKDF (reference sequence). CDR3 length equals 16 residues. The germline V and J ends were trimmed by 5 bases and 1 base, with 12 bases remaining between them. The CDR3 sequence is CATSVEQGSGANVLTF. CDR3 bases read: TGTGCCACCAGCGTAGAACAGGGTTCTGGGGCCAACGTC. Using reference TRBV15 and TRBJ2-6 for the parts outside the CDR3, the full variable domain is DAMVIQNPRYQVTQFGKPVTLSCSQTLNHNVMYWYQQKSSQAPKLLFHYYDKDFNNEADTPDNFQSRRPNTSFCFLDIRSPGLGDTAMYLCATSVEQGSGANVLTFGAGSRLTVL.

Turning to this clone: The read ends 3 residues before the CDR3 terminus; that terminus is restored from the germline J gene. The chain joins TRBV19 to TRBJ1-1; TRBD1 is a possible D gene (5 bases). Trimming shortened V by 7 bases and J by 5 bases, and 8 bases separated the two germline ends. Germline-derived CDR1 and CDR2 are LNHDA and SQIVND (reference sequence). The CDR3 loop spans 11 amino acids. CDR3 residues: CASKGLTEAFF. The part of the CDR3 DNA that was read is TGTGCCAGTAAGGGGCTGACTGAA.

As for this clone: The read terminates 3 residues before the CDR3 end, so the remaining end is supplied by the germline J gene. J is TRBJ2-5 and V is TRBV20-1; 9 positions agree with TRBD2. The germline V gene has CDR1 DFQATT and CDR2 SNEGSKA (reference sequence). This CDR3 has 17 amino acids. V gave up 5 bases and J gave up 0 bases; unmatched junction bases: 13. The CDR3 protein is CSAGGWTAGGYQETQYF. The CDR3 DNA, read in part, is TGCAGTGCTGGTGGCTGGACAGCGGGGGGTTACCAAGAGACC.

On this clone: The sequence runs out 3 residues before the end of the CDR3; the remainder is reconstructed from the germline J gene. The chain couples TRBV7-8 to TRBJ1-4; D is possibly TRBD1 (5 bases). Germline V gene lookup returns CDR1 SGHVS and CDR2 FQNEAQ. The CDR3 consists of 15 residues. Trimming shortened V by 6 bases and J by 8 bases, and 19 bases separated the two germline ends. The CDR3 bases that were read are TGTGCCAGCAGTCCCCGGGGGTTTGTGGAAGAAAAA. As protein: CASSPRGFVEEK. The full CDR3 protein is CASSPRGFVEEKLFF.

Remarks on this clone: The read ends 3 residues early relative to the CDR3; the germline J gene fills the gap. The chain is built from TRBV5-1 and TRBJ2-4; D might be TRBD2 (6 bases). Germline CDR1 SGHRS, CDR2 YFSETQ. The CDR3 spans 14 residues. Trimming cost V 0 bases and J 8 bases, with 12 bases left between them. The sequenced part of the CDR3 DNA is TGCGCCAGCAGCTTGGGTGAGGGCGGGGACATT. It encodes CASSLGEGGDI. The whole CDR3 protein is CASSLGEGGDIQYF.

With respect to this clone: The CDR3 is cut off 3 residues early in the read; its end comes from the germline J gene. Other DNA sequences within the sample encode an identical CDR3. The chain has TRBV10-1 and TRBJ2-3, with D tentatively TRBD1 (5 bases). Looked up from germline, CDR1 is WNHNN and CDR2 is SYGVQD (reference sequence). The CDR3 covers 13 residues. Trimming removed 0 bases from V and 7 bases from J, with 8 bases in between. The covered CDR3 bases are TGCGCCAGCAGTGAGTCGGGGCTCAATACG. This translates into CASSESGLNT. The full-length CDR3 reads as CASSESGLNTQYF.

The CDR3 loop is CSVESRVSTDTQYF. Incomplete CDR3 DNA: TGCAGCGTTGAATCCAGGGTCAGCACAGATACG. The chain recombines TRBV29-1 with TRBJ2-3; D may be TRBD1 (5 bases). The CDR3 end falls 3 residues outside the read, so it is completed with the germline J gene. The length of the CDR3 is 14 residues. Germline assignment: CDR1 SQVTM and CDR2 ANQGSEA. The V gene lost 2 bases and the J gene lost 0 bases, with 9 bases spanning the gap.

On this clone itself: The junction differs from germline at one of its ends, possibly a read error. The read ends 3 residues shy of where the CDR3 ends; the end is completed using the germline J gene. The V gene is TRBV7-7, the J gene TRBJ1-1; 9 bases line up with TRBD1. The CDR3 consists of 15 residues. Looked up from germline, CDR1 is SSHAT and CDR2 is FNYEAQ (reference sequence). CDR3 bases read: TGTGCTAGCAGCTCTCGGACAGGGGAGAACACTGAA. This sequence encodes CASSSRTGENTE. The whole CDR3 sequence reads CASSSRTGENTEAFF.

About this clone: Coverage ceases 3 residues before the CDR3 finishes, and the germline J gene fills in the end. J is TRBJ1-1 and V is TRBV6-1, with D tentatively TRBD1 (6 bases). This CDR3 region has 12 residues. Germline V lookup: CDR1 MNHNS, CDR2 SASEGT. The CDR3: CASSEQTGEAFF. The DNA read from the CDR3 is TGTGCCAGCAGTGAACAGACAGGAGAA.

The CDR3 DNA, read in part, is TGCAGTGCCAGCCCGAGGAGCGGGGGTAGCACAGATACG. It codes for CSASPRSGGSTDT. The entire CDR3 sequence reads CSASPRSGGSTDTQYF. J is TRBJ2-3 and V is TRBV20-1; 8 nucleotides agree with TRBD2. The read ends 3 residues before the CDR3 terminus; that terminus is restored from the germline J gene. After removal of 6 bases from V and 0 bases from J, the junction contained 11 bases not matched to a gene. The germline V gene encodes CDR1 DFQATT and CDR2 SNEGSKA (reference sequence). This CDR3 has 16 amino acids.

As regards this clone: The read is 3 residues too short to cover the CDR3 end, so that end is filled in from the germline J gene. V gene TRBV19 combines with J gene TRBJ2-3, with 10 bases matching TRBD2. CDR3 length: 15 amino acids. CDR1 and CDR2 (germline): LNHDA, SQIVND (reference sequence). V lost 5 bases, J lost 3 bases, and 5 bases stayed unmatched. This CDR3 reads CASSRASGGTDTQYF. The CDR3 bases that were read are TGTGCCAGTAGTCGGGCTAGCGGGGGTACAGATACG.

Turning to this clone: Read data end 3 residues before the CDR3 end; the end is taken from the germline J gene. This chain joins TRBV19 and TRBJ2-2; 7 bases are a match to TRBD2. CDR1 is LNHDA, CDR2 SQIVND, per germline (reference sequence). Trimming took 2 bases from V and 2 from J; bases not matched to a gene: 5. CDR3 size: 16 residues. The CDR3 region is CASSIRAGDNTGELFF. The part of the CDR3 DNA that was read is TGTGCCAGTAGTATAAGGGCGGGAGACAACACCGGGGAG.

About this clone itself: The read falls 3 residues short of the CDR3 end, and the missing part is taken from the germline J gene. The chain has TRBV7-2 and TRBJ1-2; maybe TRBD1 (6 bases). Trimming took 0 bases from V and 0 from J, leaving 17 bases between them. Germline CDR1 and CDR2: SGHTA and FQGNSA. The CDR3 has 18 amino acids. The CDR3: CASSLAGYLQGANYGYTF. The CDR3 DNA, read in part, is TGTGCCAGCAGCTTAGCGGGTTATCTACAGGGAGCTAACTATGGC.

Remarks on this clone: The CDR3 end falls 3 residues outside the read, so it is completed with the germline J gene. The J gene is TRBJ2-1, the V gene TRBV5-4, with 7 bases aligning to TRBD1. The V gene end was trimmed by 5 bases and the J gene end by 0 bases; junction bases not matched to a gene: 5. The germline V gene encodes CDR1 SGHNT and CDR2 YYREEE (reference sequence). The CDR3 totals 15 residues. CDR3 amino acids: CASSSDRPSYNEQFF. The covered CDR3 bases are TGTGCCAGCAGTTCGGACAGGCCCTCCTACAATGAG.

In the case of this clone: The sequence runs out 3 residues before the end of the CDR3; the remainder is reconstructed from the germline J gene. The chain employs TRBV28 and TRBJ2-3, with 7 bases identical to TRBD2. The germline V gene encodes CDR1 MDHEN and CDR2 SYDVKM. The trim removed 7 bases at V and 6 bases at J, leaving 4 bases unmatched. This CDR3 is built from 12 residues. CDR3 DNA (partial): TGTGCCAGCAACGGGGGGTCTGATACG. This encodes CASNGGSDT. From start to end, the CDR3 is CASNGGSDTQYF.

In the case of this clone: Read sequence stops 3 residues before the CDR3 end, and the germline J gene provides the missing end. This sequence joins TRBV20-1 and TRBJ1-2; TRBD1 is a possible D gene (5 bases). Germline V lookup: CDR1 DFQATT, CDR2 SNEGSKA (reference sequence). V shed 0 bases and J shed 4 bases, with 9 bases lying between them. CDR3 length: 13 amino acids. The sequenced CDR3 bases are TGCAGTGCTAGAGATGCCGGGGGCTATGGC. Translated: CSARDAGGYG. The full CDR3 protein reads CSARDAGGYGYTF.

A remark on this clone: The read comes to an end 3 residues before the CDR3 does, leaving the germline J gene to fill in the end. The chain links TRBV30 to TRBJ1-2; TRBD1 agrees at 9 bases. V dropped 4 bases and J dropped 7; count of bases not matched to a gene: 7. The CDR3 is made up of 13 amino acids. The germline V gene encodes CDR1 GTSNPN and CDR2 SVGIG (reference sequence). The sequenced CDR3 bases are TGTGCCTGGAACCCAGGGACAGGGTCTGGC. It translates to CAWNPGTGSG. The entire CDR3 sequence reads CAWNPGTGSGYTF.

To note about this clone: Read data end 3 residues before the CDR3 end; the end is taken from the germline J gene. This chain connects TRBV7-2 to TRBJ2-5, with 12 bases fitting TRBD2. This CDR3 is 15 amino acids long. The ends lost 3 bases at V and 5 bases at J; junction bases unmatched: 4. CDR1 and CDR2 from the germline V gene are SGHTA and FQGNSA. CDR3 sequence reads: CASSLTSGSGETQYF. The sequenced part of the CDR3 DNA is TGTGCCAGCAGCTTGACTAGCGGGAGTGGGGAGACC.